This T cell receptor beta chain came from a study of blood T cell repertoires in COVID-19. Turning to the study itself: Sites across the United States, Italy and Spain contributed samples from acute and convalescent COVID-19. PBMCs, B-cell-depleted T cells, or T cells were the source of the cDNA or gDNA that made up the material.

Authors' data handling: Cell counts per sample came from amplifying reference gene primers. Data came from immunoSEQ multiplex PCR; TCRdb stores just in-frame clones and leaves some out. The DNA gave D and trimming, while V, J and clone size come from that table. The sample includes about 480,000 clones, roughly 91% of them seen just once. CDR1 and CDR2 from the germline V gene are SQVTM and ANQGSEA. The CDR3 spans 13 residues. V was shortened by 7 bases and J by 1 base, with 13 bases between the two germline ends. Sequencing input: peripheral blood. V gene TRBV29-1 combines with J gene TRBJ2-5; D remains unclear. The clonotype was recovered from a woman aged 25 to 39 with acute or convalescent COVID-19. CDR3 protein: CSGGYGGQETQYF. For the CDR3, the DNA is TGCAGCGGTGGTTATGGCGGCCAAGAGACCCAGTACTTC.